A selection of T cell receptor beta chains follows, all from one sample in a study of blood T cell repertoires in COVID-19. The data were produced by immunoSEQ multiplex PCR, yet TCRdb's version contains in-frame clones alone and is incomplete. The data contain more than 75,000 clones, about 91% of them singletons. Sequenced input: peripheral blood. The receptors come from a woman aged 70-85 years with acute or convalescent COVID-19. CDR3s include the opening cysteine and the closing phenylalanine or tryptophan. The D gene is left open where the match is weak. Clone size is not always given. Where it is, it says once, few, many or a class for expanded clones.

cdr3_aa	cdr3_nt	v_call	d_call	clone_size	j_call
CASSFQGATNEKLFF	TGCGCCAGCAGCTTCCAGGGGGCGACTAATGAAAAACTGTTTTTT	TRBV5-1	TRBD1	.	TRBJ1-4
CASSFTGHYEQYF	TGCGCCAGCAGCTTTACAGGGCACTACGAGCAGTACTTC	TRBV5-1	.	.	TRBJ2-7
CASIRDSLYEQYF	TGTGCCAGCATCCGGGACAGCCTCTACGAGCAGTACTTC	TRBV2	TRBD1	.	TRBJ2-7
CASSDGWGQLNYGYTF	TGTGCCAGCAGCGACGGTTGGGGACAGCTTAACTATGGCTACACCTTC	TRBV5-6	TRBD1	.	TRBJ1-2
CASSLDGTVVLEAFF	TGCGCCAGCAGCTTGGATGGGACAGTGGTACTTGAAGCTTTCTTT	TRBV5-1	TRBD1	.	TRBJ1-1
CASSFEGVGQETQYF	TGCGCCAGCAGCTTCGAGGGAGTGGGACAAGAGACCCAGTACTTC	TRBV5-1	.	.	TRBJ2-5
CASSLFRQGSTDTQYF	TGTGCCAGCAGCTTGTTTCGGCAGGGCAGCACAGATACGCAGTATTTT	TRBV5-4	.	.	TRBJ2-3
CASSPGDEQYF	TGTGCCAGCAGTCCGGGGGACGAGCAGTACTTC	TRBV6-5	.	.	TRBJ2-7
CATVVGDRGTDTQYF	TGTGCCACCGTAGTTGGAGACAGGGGCACAGATACGCAGTATTTT	TRBV7-9	TRBD1	.	TRBJ2-3
CASSLWDRVDGYTF	TGTGCCAGCAGCTTATGGGACAGGGTCGATGGCTACACCTTC	TRBV7-9	TRBD1	.	TRBJ1-2
CASSLSGGGSGSPLHF	TGTGCCAGCAGCTTGTCAGGGGGCGGCTCGGGTTCCCCCCTCCACTTT	TRBV5-6	TRBD1	.	TRBJ1-6
CASSTTGGETSGRGETQYF	TGTGCCAGCAGTACGACAGGGGGCGAAACTAGCGGGAGAGGAGAGACCCAGTACTTC	TRBV27	.	.	TRBJ2-5
CASSFPPLRETQYF	TGTGCCAGCAGCTTTCCCCCTTTGAGGGAGACCCAGTACTTC	TRBV7-2	.	.	TRBJ2-5
CASSPTGLYGYTF	TGTGCCAGCAGCCCGACAGGGCTATATGGTTACACCTTC	TRBV5-5	TRBD1	.	TRBJ1-2
CASSLVESSYNEQFF	TGTGCCAGCAGCTTAGTCGAGAGCTCCTACAATGAGCAGTTCTTC	TRBV7-2	.	.	TRBJ2-1
CASSLSGGPFYEQYF	TGTGCCAGCAGTTTAAGCGGGGGTCCCTTCTACGAGCAGTACTTC	TRBV27	TRBD2	.	TRBJ2-7
CASSTGNGANVLTF	TGTGCCAGCTCTACAGGTAATGGGGCCAACGTCCTGACTTTC	TRBV18	.	.	TRBJ2-6
CASSPPSGRAGELFF	TGTGCCAGCAGCCCCCCTTCAGGCCGCGCCGGGGAGCTGTTTTTT	TRBV3-1/TRBV3-2	.	.	TRBJ2-2
CATSDFTSRDNEQFF	TGTGCCACCAGTGATTTCACTAGTAGGGACAATGAGCAGTTCTTC	TRBV24-1	.	.	TRBJ2-1
CASSPPDQGAGELFF	TGTGCCAGCTCACCACCCGATCAGGGGGCCGGGGAGCTGTTTTTT	TRBV18	TRBD1	.	TRBJ2-2
CASSYGGRGSGYTF	TGTGCCAGCAGTTATGGAGGACGTGGATCGGGCTACACCTTC	TRBV6-2/TRBV6-3	.	once	TRBJ1-2
CASSQKPGKLNTEAFF	TGTGCCAGCAGCCAAAAACCCGGGAAATTGAACACTGAAGCTTTCTTT	TRBV3-1/TRBV3-2	.	.	TRBJ1-1
CASSSTGTANTEAFF	TGTGCCAGCAGCTCAACCGGGACAGCGAACACTGAAGCTTTCTTT	TRBV5-6	TRBD1	.	TRBJ1-1
CASSSTTGRTNYGYTF	TGCGCCAGCAGCTCCACGACAGGGAGGACTAACTATGGCTACACCTTC	TRBV5-1	TRBD1	.	TRBJ1-2
CASSPPWGRTGQGKNIQYF	TGTGCCAGCAGTCCCCCGTGGGGTAGGACAGGGCAGGGCAAAAACATTCAGTACTTC	TRBV27	TRBD1	.	TRBJ2-4
CASSQEMGGVETQYF	TGTGCCAGCAGCCAAGAGATGGGCGGGGTAGAGACCCAGTACTTC	TRBV4-2	.	.	TRBJ2-5
CASRRITGGANTGELFF	TGTGCCAGCAGACGAATCACAGGGGGCGCGAACACCGGGGAGCTGTTTTTT	TRBV28	TRBD1	.	TRBJ2-2
CASSSSGTDTQYF	TGTGCCAGCAGCTCAAGCGGCACAGATACGCAGTATTTT	TRBV6-4	.	.	TRBJ2-3
CASSIGSGGTYEQYF	TGTGCCAGTAGTATTGGGAGCGGGGGGACCTACGAGCAGTACTTC	TRBV19	TRBD2	once	TRBJ2-7
CASSVDDSSRDTQYF	TGTGCCAGCAGCGTAGACGACAGCTCTCGGGATACGCAGTATTTT	TRBV9	.	.	TRBJ2-3
CSVDHRGLETQYF	TGCAGCGTTGACCACAGGGGGCTGGAGACCCAGTACTTC	TRBV29-1	TRBD1	.	TRBJ2-5
CASSEDFALNTEAFF	TGTGCCAGCAGTGAAGACTTCGCACTGAACACTGAAGCTTTCTTT	TRBV6-1	.	few	TRBJ1-1
CASSKGLATDTQYF	TGTGCCAGCAGTAAGGGACTAGCGACAGATACGCAGTATTTT	TRBV2	TRBD2	.	TRBJ2-3
CASSLLGVNYGYTF	TGTGCCAGCAGCCTCCTGGGAGTGAACTATGGCTACACCTTC	TRBV3-1/TRBV3-2	.	.	TRBJ1-2
CASSYRGLAGAYEQYF	TGTGCCAGCAGTTACCGGGGACTAGCGGGAGCCTACGAGCAGTACTTC	TRBV28	TRBD2	.	TRBJ2-7
CASSQGLAANTGELFF	TGTGCTAGCAGCCAAGGACTAGCGGCGAACACCGGGGAGCTGTTTTTT	TRBV7-7	TRBD2	.	TRBJ2-2
CATSDSDRLAKNIQYF	TGTGCCACCAGTGATTCGGACAGGCTAGCCAAAAACATTCAGTACTTC	TRBV24-1	TRBD1	.	TRBJ2-4
CASSLRTSGGRNTQYF	TGTGCCAGCAGCCTGCGGACTAGCGGGGGTCGCAATACGCAGTATTTT	TRBV3-1/TRBV3-2	TRBD2	.	TRBJ2-3
CASRARDSYSYEQYF	TGTGCCAGCCGAGCCCGGGACAGTTACTCCTACGAGCAGTACTTC	TRBV19	TRBD1	.	TRBJ2-7
CASSWTSTDTQYF	TGTGCCAGCAGCTGGACTTCCACAGATACGCAGTATTTT	TRBV5-4	.	.	TRBJ2-3
CASSFGLAGVVEQFF	TGTGCCAGCAGTTTTGGACTAGCGGGAGTAGTTGAGCAGTTCTTC	TRBV27	TRBD2	.	TRBJ2-1
CASSVVGLAGGEQFF	TGTGCCAGCAGCGTAGTAGGCCTAGCGGGAGGTGAGCAGTTCTTC	TRBV9	TRBD2	.	TRBJ2-1
CASSPQPGTYEQYF	TGTGCCAGCAGTCCTCAACCGGGAACCTACGAGCAGTACTTC	TRBV6-5	.	.	TRBJ2-7
CASSEGVGLKETQYF	TGTGCCAGCAGTGAAGGGGTGGGGCTGAAAGAGACCCAGTACTTC	TRBV2	.	.	TRBJ2-5
CASSEAPGQGFDTGELFF	TGTGCCAGCAGTGAAGCGCCGGGACAGGGTTTTGACACCGGGGAGCTGTTTTTT	TRBV6-1	TRBD1	.	TRBJ2-2
CASSQGEDGYTF	TGTGCCAGCAGCCAGGGGGAGGATGGCTACACCTTC	TRBV3-1/TRBV3-2	.	.	TRBJ1-2
CASSLGGRVSMNTEAFF	TGTGCCAGCAGCCTGGGGGGCAGGGTGTCTATGAACACTGAAGCTTTCTTT	TRBV5-4	.	.	TRBJ1-1
CASSTVNGAGELFF	TGTGCCAGCAGCACCGTTAACGGGGCCGGGGAGCTGTTTTTT	TRBV7-3	.	once	TRBJ2-2
CASSVERNTEAFF	TGTGCCAGCAGTGTTGAGAGGAACACTGAAGCTTTCTTT	TRBV6-4	.	few	TRBJ1-1
CASSTRGGSPLHF	TGTGCCAGCAGTACCCGGGGTGGTTCACCCCTCCACTTT	TRBV6-5	.	.	TRBJ1-6
CASSLNPFYEQYF	TGTGCCAGCAGCCTAAATCCATTCTACGAGCAGTACTTC	TRBV12-3/TRBV12-4	.	.	TRBJ2-7
CASSVDRAYGYTF	TGTGCCAGCAGCGTAGACAGGGCGTATGGCTACACCTTC	TRBV5-1	TRBD1	.	TRBJ1-2
CASRPGGRGNYQPQHF	TGTGCCAGTAGGCCAGGGGGCAGGGGAAATTATCAGCCCCAGCATTTT	TRBV19	TRBD1	.	TRBJ1-5
CSDRQGAGYNTEAFF	TGCAGCGATAGACAGGGAGCAGGATATAACACTGAAGCTTTCTTT	TRBV29-1	TRBD1	few	TRBJ1-1
CASSWPPGQGRYGYTF	TGTGCCAGCAGCTGGCCACCGGGACAGGGTCGCTATGGCTACACCTTC	TRBV5-6	TRBD1	.	TRBJ1-2
CASRTYTDTQYF	TGTGCCAGCAGGACATACACAGATACGCAGTATTTT	TRBV2	.	.	TRBJ2-3